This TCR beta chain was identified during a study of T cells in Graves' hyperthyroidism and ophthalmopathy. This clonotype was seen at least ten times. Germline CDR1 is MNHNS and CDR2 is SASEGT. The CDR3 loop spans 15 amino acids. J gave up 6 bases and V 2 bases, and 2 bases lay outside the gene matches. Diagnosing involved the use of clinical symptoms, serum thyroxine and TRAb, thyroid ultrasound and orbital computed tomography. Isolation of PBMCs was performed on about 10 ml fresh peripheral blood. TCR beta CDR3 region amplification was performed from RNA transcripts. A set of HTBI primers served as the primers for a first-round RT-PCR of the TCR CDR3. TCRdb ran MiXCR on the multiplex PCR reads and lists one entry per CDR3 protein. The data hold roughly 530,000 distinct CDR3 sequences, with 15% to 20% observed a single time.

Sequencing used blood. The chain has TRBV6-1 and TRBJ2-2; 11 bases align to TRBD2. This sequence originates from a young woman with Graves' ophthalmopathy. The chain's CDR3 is CASSEFSGGAGELFF. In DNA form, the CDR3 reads TGTGCCAGCAGTGAATTTAGCGGGGGGGCCGGGGAGCTGTTTTTT.